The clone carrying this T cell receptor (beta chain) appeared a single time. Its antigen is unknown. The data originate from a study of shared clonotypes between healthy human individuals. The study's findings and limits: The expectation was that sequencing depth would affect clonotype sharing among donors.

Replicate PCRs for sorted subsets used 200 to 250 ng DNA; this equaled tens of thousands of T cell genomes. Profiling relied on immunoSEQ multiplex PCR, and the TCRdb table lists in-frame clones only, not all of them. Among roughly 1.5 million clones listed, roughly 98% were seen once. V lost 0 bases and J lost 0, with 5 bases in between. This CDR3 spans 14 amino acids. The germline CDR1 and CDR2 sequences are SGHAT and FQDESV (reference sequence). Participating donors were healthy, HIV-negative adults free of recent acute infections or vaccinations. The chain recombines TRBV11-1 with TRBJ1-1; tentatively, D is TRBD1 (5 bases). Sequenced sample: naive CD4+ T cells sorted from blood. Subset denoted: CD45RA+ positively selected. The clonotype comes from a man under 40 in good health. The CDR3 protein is CASSLAGVNTEAFF. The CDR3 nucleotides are TGTGCCAGCAGCTTAGCAGGGGTGAACACTGAAGCTTTCTTT.